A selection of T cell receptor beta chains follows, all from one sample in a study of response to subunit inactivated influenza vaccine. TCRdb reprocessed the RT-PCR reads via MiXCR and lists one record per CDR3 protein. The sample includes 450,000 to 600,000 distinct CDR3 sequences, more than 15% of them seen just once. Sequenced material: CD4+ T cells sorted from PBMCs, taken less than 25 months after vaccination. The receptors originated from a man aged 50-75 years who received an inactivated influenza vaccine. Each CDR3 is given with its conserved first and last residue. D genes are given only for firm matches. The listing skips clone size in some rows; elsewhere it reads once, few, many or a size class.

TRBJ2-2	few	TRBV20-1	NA	CSAGERTGELFF	TGCAGTGCTGGAGAACGGACCGGGGAGCTGTTTTTT
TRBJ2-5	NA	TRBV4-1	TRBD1	CASSQRDRVAETQYF	TGCGCCAGCAGCCAAAGGGACAGAGTTGCGGAGACCCAGTACTTC
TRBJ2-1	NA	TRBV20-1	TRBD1	CSAIKDRGFYNEQFF	TGCAGTGCTATTAAGGACAGGGGATTCTACAATGAGCAGTTCTTC
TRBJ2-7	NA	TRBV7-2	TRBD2	CASRGTSGAQGEQYF	TGTGCCAGCAGGGGGACTAGCGGGGCCCAAGGAGAGCAGTACTTC
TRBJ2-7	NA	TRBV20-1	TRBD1	CSARGTGGYYEQYF	TGCAGTGCTAGGGGGACAGGGGGCTACTACGAGCAGTACTTC
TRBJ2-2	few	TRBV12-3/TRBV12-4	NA	CASSLGSQVANTGELFF	TGTGCCAGCAGTTTGGGATCCCAGGTGGCGAACACCGGGGAGCTGTTTTTT
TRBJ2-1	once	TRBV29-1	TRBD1	CSVADRWSYNEQFF	TGCAGCGTGGCGGACAGGTGGAGCTACAATGAGCAGTTCTTC
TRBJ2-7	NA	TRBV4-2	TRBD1	CASSQSGTGGDEQYF	TGTGCCAGCAGCCAATCCGGGACAGGGGGAGACGAGCAGTACTTC
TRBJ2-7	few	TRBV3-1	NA	CASRRENEQYF	TGTGCCAGCAGACGAGAAAACGAGCAGTACTTC
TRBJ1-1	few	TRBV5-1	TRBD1	CASSLVGQGANTEAFF	TGCGCCAGCAGCTTGGTAGGGCAGGGGGCTAACACTGAAGCTTTCTTT
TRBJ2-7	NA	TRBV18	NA	CASSQGVQYFSSYEQYF	TGTGCCAGCTCACAGGGGGTCCAATACTTTAGCTCCTACGAGCAGTACTTC
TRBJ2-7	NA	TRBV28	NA	CASTSPRETLRKQYF	TGTGCCAGCACCTCACCCAGGGAGACGCTACGAAAGCAGTACTTC
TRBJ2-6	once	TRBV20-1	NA	CSASTGLQSGANVLTF	TGCAGTGCTAGCACAGGACTCCAGTCTGGGGCCAACGTCCTGACTTTC
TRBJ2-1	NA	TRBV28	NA	CATKIAESSYNEQFF	TGTGCCACCAAAATAGCGGAGAGCTCCTACAATGAGCAGTTCTTC